These T cell receptor beta chains were read from a single sample in a study of shared clonotypes between healthy human individuals. The data were produced by immunoSEQ multiplex PCR, yet TCRdb's version contains in-frame clones alone and is incomplete. The top ten clones hold approximately 0.13% of a sample with roughly 2.4 million clones, around 95% of them seen once. Sequenced: naive CD4+ T cells sorted from blood. All receptors derive from a man between 18 and 29 years old in good health. Each CDR3 is given with its conserved first and last residue. A D gene is named only where the DNA matches it firmly.

J,V,D,CDR3
TRBJ2-5,TRBV2,-,CASSVGGGVIETQYF
TRBJ2-3,TRBV6-1,TRBD2,CASRLAATDTQYF
TRBJ2-2,TRBV28,-,CASTLGQPLPGELFF
TRBJ1-5,TRBV19,-,CASIEVPGNQPQHF
TRBJ1-6,TRBV11-2,TRBD1,CASSLDRGLSPLHF
TRBJ2-7,TRBV6-6,TRBD1,CASLGRQGTTYEQYF
TRBJ1-6,TRBV9,-,CASSVAGSPLHF
TRBJ1-5,TRBV2,-,CASRTGGAEYQPQHF
TRBJ2-3,TRBV5-5,-,CASSLLGDTQYF
TRBJ2-3,TRBV6-1,-,CASSENPSTGTNTDTQYF
TRBJ1-6,TRBV18,-,CASSPRVRAQNSPLHF
TRBJ2-5,TRBV7-2,TRBD1,CASSLGQVQETQYF
TRBJ1-6,TRBV18,TRBD1,CASSPGQGGNSPLHF
TRBJ1-5,TRBV7-9,TRBD1,CASSATGVQPQHF
TRBJ1-1,TRBV4-3,-,CASSRQGSVGTEAFF
TRBJ1-6,TRBV19,TRBD1,CASGQGANNSPLHF
TRBJ2-7,TRBV30,TRBD2,CAWSGSGSYEQYF
TRBJ1-2,TRBV6-5,-,CASSYTSNYGYTF
TRBJ1-6,TRBV5-1,-,CASSLVTGTAKSPLHF
TRBJ1-2,TRBV30,TRBD1,CAWRPTGFYGYTF
TRBJ2-5,TRBV10-3,TRBD2,CATLSGYQETQYF
TRBJ2-2,TRBV6-6,-,CASSTTGTNTGELFF
TRBJ2-3,TRBV7-9,TRBD2,CASSLLAGVTDTQYF
TRBJ1-2,TRBV7-9,TRBD1,CASSPNLQGQGAGGYTF
TRBJ2-3,TRBV6-5,TRBD2,CASKLGLNTDTQYF
TRBJ1-6,TRBV10-1,-,CASSDRNSPLHF
TRBJ2-7,TRBV5-4,TRBD2,CASSLEAGGVYEQYF
TRBJ1-5,TRBV5-4,-,CASSLDKWQPQHF
TRBJ1-6,TRBV21-1,-,CASNPGTLTGVYNSPLHF
TRBJ2-3,TRBV30,TRBD2,CAWSVGAPSGTDTQYF
TRBJ1-1,TRBV5-1,TRBD1,CASSLVGQGGTEAFF
TRBJ2-7,TRBV6-1,-,CASLTRGRSYEQYF
TRBJ2-7,TRBV5-4,TRBD1,CASSPWTGLYEQYF
TRBJ2-6,TRBV4-3,-,CASSPWGSGANVLTF
TRBJ2-3,TRBV7-7,-,CASSPGHGSTDTQYF
TRBJ2-1,TRBV30,-,CAWSVGTNTYNEQFF
TRBJ1-3,TRBV5-1,-,CASSLQVSTSGNTIYF
TRBJ2-1,TRBV6-6,-,CATEGLAHEQFF
TRBJ2-2,TRBV4-3,-,CASSQGQQASSTGELFF
TRBJ2-7,TRBV5-1,-,CASSLEPGYEQYF
TRBJ1-4,TRBV6-5,-,CASSRMDRGGEKLFF
TRBJ1-4,TRBV6-6,-,CASSSGGPTANEKLFF
TRBJ1-2,TRBV6-6,TRBD1,CASILLDRGSGYTF
TRBJ2-1,TRBV7-6,TRBD2,CASSRLAGGSYNEQFF
TRBJ2-3,TRBV7-6,TRBD2,CASSRSGGDTQYF
TRBJ2-7,TRBV10-1,-,CASSEAAGEKNEQYF
TRBJ2-3,TRBV28,-,CASSSSNTDTQYF
TRBJ1-6,TRBV11-2,-,CASSLEKGVKNSPLHF
TRBJ1-1,TRBV7-9,TRBD1,CASSLGGGSEAFF
TRBJ2-5,TRBV7-3,TRBD2,CASSSGLAGQETQYF
TRBJ2-7,TRBV7-8,TRBD1,CASSQGQASYEQYF
TRBJ2-7,TRBV5-1,-,CASRLGVGAGANPWYF
TRBJ2-2,TRBV21-1,-,CASSKGTANTGELFF